This T cell receptor beta chain was observed in a study of post-analysis software for immune sequencing data. Study-level points and caveats: A few TRBV segments occurring more often in patients than controls included TRBV5-6, TRBV5-1 and TRBV20-1. F measure grouped same-batch samples tightly together.

The library was made from cDNA and included unique molecular identifiers. TCRdb called the PCR reads again in MiXCR, with one record for every CDR3 protein. The sample contains roughly 800,000 distinct CDR3 sequences, about 57% of which appear only once. Germline V lookup: CDR1 SGHRS, CDR2 YFSETQ. J gave up 6 bases and V 4 bases, and 3 bases lay outside the gene matches. The CDR3 totals 15 residues. Of note for this clonotype: Antigen: not known.

Sequences were obtained from blood. This receptor was obtained from a girl between 5 and 17 years old with multiple sclerosis. This rearrangement joins TRBV5-1 to TRBJ2-1; the match to TRBD2 covers 14 bases. The CDR3 loop is CASSAGLAGANEQFF. Here the CDR3 DNA reads TGCGCCAGCAGCGCGGGACTAGCGGGAGCCAATGAGCAGTTCTTC.